This T cell receptor beta chain derives from a study of blood T cell repertoires in COVID-19. The CDR3 spans 14 residues. V lost 10 bases and J lost 2; bases outside the gene matches: 8. Germline V gene sequence: CDR1 KGHSH, CDR2 LQKENI. Sequencing used immunoSEQ multiplex PCR; TCRdb keeps in-frame clones, though not all of them. The sample holds under 350,000 clones; around 86% are singletons and the top ten take 3.5% to 5%. V and J are TRBV18 and TRBJ2-7; 10 nucleotides match TRBD1. Sequenced: PBMCs or T cells enriched from blood (not recorded which). This receptor was identified in a man aged 30 to 39 who had recovered from COVID-19. The CDR3 DNA reads as TGTGCCACAGCAACGGGACAGGGGACCTACGAGCAGTACTTC. As protein: CATATGQGTYEQYF.